This T cell receptor (beta chain) was retrieved from a study of CD8 T cells in Susac syndrome. A quantity of about 0.5 to 1 ug RNA underwent reverse transcription using random hexamers. The method of amplification for TCR beta CDR3 was immunoSEQ multiplex PCR, covering 54 Vbeta and 13 Jbeta. TCRdb fed the immunoSEQ multiplex PCR reads into MiXCR, producing one record per CDR3 protein. This table holds about 120,000 distinct CDR3 sequences, roughly 95% found once. This CDR3 spans 13 amino acids. V was trimmed by 1 base and J by 2 bases, leaving 5 bases between them. Germline-derived CDR1 and CDR2 are SGHAT and FQDESV (reference sequence).

The chain links TRBV11-1 to TRBJ1-1; D uncertain. This TCR was recovered from a human donor with Susac syndrome. The specimen was CD4+ T cells from PBMCs. The DNA of the CDR3 is TGTGCCAGCAGCTTAGACGGCAACACTGAAGCTTTCTTT. This translates into CASSLDGNTEAFF. Combining the CDR3 with reference TRBV11-1 and TRBJ1-1 gives the whole variable domain EAEVAQSPRYKITEKSQAVAFWCDPISGHATLYWYRQILGQGPELLVQFQDESVVDDSQLPKDRFSAERLKGVDSTLKIQPAELGDSAMYLCASSLDGNTEAFFGQGTRLTVV.